This entry lists 25 T cell receptor beta chains sequenced from one sample in a study of blood T cell repertoires in COVID-19. The repertoire was sequenced with immunoSEQ multiplex PCR; TCRdb's copy has only in-frame clones and lacks some. The table includes fewer than 600,000 clones, around 87% detected once. The specimen was PBMCs or T cells enriched from blood (not recorded which). Source of these receptors: a woman aged 40 to 50 who had recovered from COVID-19.

The V and J genes are TRBV5-6 and TRBJ1-1; D unclear. Germline V gives CDR1 SGHDT, CDR2 YYEEEE. Trimming removed 2 bases at V and 0 bases at J, with 11 bases between. The CDR3 length is 15 residues. The CDR3 DNA reads TGTGCCAGCAGCTTTTGGGAGACGGTGAACACTGAAGCTTTCTTT. This sequence encodes CASSFWETVNTEAFF.

The chain joins TRBV6-5 to TRBJ1-5; the match to TRBD1 covers 7 bases. With 6 bases clipped from V and 5 bases from J, the junction kept 7 bases outside the gene matches. The CDR3 is made up of 14 amino acids. Per the germline V gene, CDR1 is MNHEY and CDR2 is SVGAGI. As DNA, the CDR3 is TGTGCCAGCAGCTACGGACAGGCCTATCAGCCCCAGCATTTT. As protein: CASSYGQAYQPQHF.

CDR3 sequence reads: CASSQVSTGGSYEQYF. The CDR3 nucleotides are TGCGCCAGCAGCCAAGTCTCGACAGGGGGCTCCTACGAGCAGTACTTC. This chain connects TRBV4-3 to TRBJ2-7; TRBD1 matches 9 bases. Germline lookup yields CDR1 LGHNA and CDR2 YSLEER. CDR3 length equals 16 residues. Germline trimming cut 1 base from V and 0 bases from J; bases unmatched to any gene: 4.

The V call is TRBV27, the J call TRBJ2-3; D remains unclear. V gave up 5 bases and J gave up 7 bases, with 10 bases separating them. Germline values: CDR1 MNHEY, CDR2 SMNVEV (reference sequence). The CDR3 has 12 amino acids. The CDR3 reads CASSPDWHTQYF. The CDR3 nucleotides read TGTGCCAGCAGTCCCGACTGGCATACGCAGTATTTT.

V and J are TRBV2 and TRBJ2-7; 9 positions match TRBD2. Per germline, CDR1 SNHLY and CDR2 FYNNEI. Losses at the gene ends were 6 bases for V and 0 bases for J; bases not matched to a gene: 6. The CDR3 contains 15 residues. In DNA, the CDR3 is TGTGCCAGCAGGCGACTAGCGGACCCCTCCTACGAGCAGTACTTC. Amino acids: CASRRLADPSYEQYF.

CDR3 sequence: CASSSGLVSTDTQYF. The CDR3 DNA is TGTGCCAGCAGCTCGGGACTCGTGAGCACAGATACGCAGTATTTT. This sequence joins TRBV14 and TRBJ2-3, with D perhaps matching TRBD2 (6 bases). This CDR3 is 15 amino acids long. The germline gives CDR1 SGHDN, CDR2 FVKESK. Trimming removed 5 bases from V and 0 bases from J, with 12 bases in between.

The V gene is TRBV7-2, the J gene TRBJ1-2; D remains unclear. The CDR3 totals 12 residues. CDR1 and CDR2 from the germline V gene are SGHTA and FQGNSA. Trimming cost V 5 bases and J 8 bases, with 12 bases left between them. CDR3 coding DNA: TGTGCCAGCAGCCTGGACTTATCCGGCTACACCTTC. Translating it yields CASSLDLSGYTF.

The chain uses TRBV27 and TRBJ2-6; 8 positions match TRBD1. The CDR3 loop spans 14 amino acids. The V and J ends lost 4 bases and 8 bases, in that order; junction bases with no gene match: 4. Germline values: CDR1 MNHEY, CDR2 SMNVEV (reference sequence). This CDR3 is CASSSGDRPNVLTF. The CDR3 nucleotides are TGTGCCAGCAGTTCAGGGGACAGGCCCAACGTCCTGACTTTC. Based on the CDR3 plus reference TRBV27 and TRBJ2-6, the full variable domain is EAQVTQNPRYLITVTGKKLTVTCSQNMNHEYMSWYRQDPGLGLRQIYYSMNVEVTDKGDVPEGYKVSRKEKRNFPLILESPSPNQTSLYFCASSSGDRPNVLTFGAGSRLTVL.

This chain's CDR3 is CASSPFLGAGESPLHF. The CDR3 bases are TGCGCCAGCAGCCCCTTCCTAGGGGCAGGAGAGTCACCCCTCCACTTT. The chain joins TRBV5-1 to TRBJ1-6; possible D gene TRBD1, 5 bases. The CDR3 runs 16 residues. The germline V gene encodes CDR1 SGHRS and CDR2 YFSETQ. Trimming left V 4 bases short and J 10 bases short, with 21 bases between. The full variable domain, rest sourced from reference TRBV5-1 and TRBJ1-6, is KAGVTQTPRYLIKTRGQQVTLSCSPISGHRSVSWYQQTPGQGLQFLFEYFSETQRNKGNFPGRFSGRQFSNSRSEMNVSTLELGDSALYLCASSPFLGAGESPLHFGNGTRLTVT.

The rearrangement links TRBV20-1 to TRBJ2-2; TRBD2 agrees at 9 bases. J lost 6 bases, V lost 3 bases, and 5 bases had no gene match. The CDR3 totals 14 residues. The germline V gene encodes CDR1 DFQATT and CDR2 SNEGSKA (reference sequence). The CDR3 nucleotides read TGCAGTGCTAGTGTGGTAGCGGGAGCCGGGGAGCTGTTTTTT. This translates into CSASVVAGAGELFF.

The chain carries TRBV30 and TRBJ1-1; 7 positions match TRBD1. The CDR3 covers 18 residues. The germline V gene encodes CDR1 GTSNPN and CDR2 SVGIG (reference sequence). V lost 2 bases, J lost 1 base, and 16 bases stayed unmatched. In DNA, the CDR3 is TGTGCCTGGAGTCGGCACGGGACAGATGTGTTTGCGAACACTGAAGCTTTCTTT. As protein: CAWSRHGTDVFANTEAFF.

V is TRBV27 and J is TRBJ2-1, with no clear D. Germline V gene lookup returns CDR1 MNHEY and CDR2 SMNVEV (reference sequence). Trimming took 3 bases from V and 6 from J, leaving 12 bases between them. This CDR3 region has 14 residues. CDR3 DNA: TGTGCCAGCAGTTTGGCCCTCCCCCTCAATGAGCAGTTCTTC. This sequence encodes CASSLALPLNEQFF.

The V call is TRBV15, the J call TRBJ2-7, with a weak D call TRBD2 (6 bases). This CDR3 has 16 residues. The germline V gene encodes CDR1 LNHNV and CDR2 YYDKDF (reference sequence). The V end lost 5 bases, the J end lost 4 bases, and 21 bases lay between the germline ends. This chain's CDR3 is CATSRRGTHLGYEQYF. The CDR3 DNA reads TGTGCCACCAGCCGCCGCGGGACTCACCTGGGATACGAGCAGTACTTC. The full variable domain, with the rest looked up from reference TRBV15 and TRBJ2-7, is DAMVIQNPRYQVTQFGKPVTLSCSQTLNHNVMYWYQQKSSQAPKLLFHYYDKDFNNEADTPDNFQSRRPNTSFCFLDIRSPGLGDTAMYLCATSRRGTHLGYEQYFGPGTRLTVT.

The rearrangement links TRBV6-2 or TRBV6-3 to TRBJ2-1, with D unresolved. In germline, CDR1 is MNHEY, CDR2 SVGEGT. The CDR3 is made up of 15 amino acids. V was trimmed by 2 bases and J by 2 bases, leaving 10 bases between them. The CDR3 DNA is TGTGCCAGCAGTTACAGGCAGACAACCTACAATGAGCAGTTCTTC. Protein sequence: CASSYRQTTYNEQFF.

The chain recombines TRBV14 with TRBJ2-2; D is unresolved. V dropped 1 base and J dropped 0 bases, with 3 bases sitting between them. The V gene's germline CDR1 is SGHDN and CDR2 FVKESK. CDR3 size: 14 residues. The chain's CDR3 is CASSQVTNTGELFF. The DNA for the CDR3 is TGTGCCAGCAGCCAAGTTACGAACACCGGGGAGCTGTTTTTT. Based on the CDR3 plus reference TRBV14 and TRBJ2-2, the full variable domain is EAGVTQFPSHSVIEKGQTVTLRCDPISGHDNLYWYRRVMGKEIKFLLHFVKESKQDESGMPNNRFLAERTGGTYSTLKVQPAELEDSGVYFCASSQVTNTGELFFGEGSRLTVL.

The rearrangement uses TRBV7-8 and TRBJ2-2, with TRBD2 matching 8 bases. Trimming took 2 bases from V and 5 from J; bases not matched to a gene: 13. The CDR3 is 18 residues long. Germline V gene lookup returns CDR1 SGHVS and CDR2 FQNEAQ. The chain's CDR3 is CASSLNRELAVRTGELFF. The CDR3 DNA sequence: TGTGCCAGCAGCTTAAATAGAGAACTAGCGGTGAGGACCGGGGAGCTGTTTTTT.

The rearrangement links TRBV7-6 to TRBJ1-6; tentatively, D is TRBD1 (5 bases). From germline, CDR1 is SGHVS and CDR2 FNYEAQ. Deletions cut 3 bases from V and 2 bases from J, with 8 bases between. This CDR3 contains 15 residues. The CDR3 is CASSLRQTYNSPLHF. The CDR3 region has the DNA TGTGCCAGCAGCTTGAGACAGACCTATAATTCACCCCTCCACTTT.

The CDR3 nucleotides are TGTGCCAGCAGTGAAGCGCTGGGGAGGGGGACCCCAGATACGCAGTATTTT. Translation: CASSEALGRGTPDTQYF. The genes are TRBV6-1 and TRBJ2-3; a possible D gene is TRBD2 (7 bases). V was shortened by 0 bases and J by 4 bases, with 17 bases between the two germline ends. The CDR3 has 17 residues. Germline values: CDR1 MNHNS, CDR2 SASEGT.

CDR3 residues: CSVEAGSGEDTQYF. CDR3 nucleotides: TGCAGCGTTGAAGCCGGGAGTGGTGAAGATACGCAGTATTTT. This sequence joins TRBV29-1 and TRBJ2-3; weak D call: TRBD2 (6 bases). V gave up 1 base and J gave up 5 bases, with 13 bases separating them. Germline values: CDR1 SQVTM, CDR2 ANQGSEA. The CDR3 runs 14 residues.

The chain joins TRBV5-5 to TRBJ1-4, with D possibly being TRBD1 (5 bases). CDR3 length: 15 residues. V lost 4 bases, J lost 5 bases, and 15 bases lay in between. In germline, CDR1 is SGHKS, CDR2 YYEKEE (reference sequence). The CDR3 reads CASSLETVFNEKLFF. In nucleotides, the CDR3 is TGTGCCAGCAGCCTCGAGACAGTTTTCAATGAAAAACTGTTTTTT.

The gene calls are TRBV21-1 and TRBJ1-5; the table's D call, TRBD1, has no DNA check behind it. TRBV21-1 is flagged as a pseudogene. CDR3 size: 18 residues. This CDR3 is CASTTGGAVSKADQPQHF. DNA for the CDR3: TGTGCCAGCACGACAGGGGGCGCCGTGAGCAAAGCAGATCAGCCCCAGCATTTT.

The chain is built from TRBV12-5 and TRBJ2-7; D perhaps matches TRBD1 (6 bases). CDR3 length equals 15 residues. V was clipped by 3 bases and J by 1 base, with 13 bases between them. The germline V gene encodes CDR1 LGHNT and CDR2 FRNRAP. CDR3 protein: CASGFASGASYEQYF. The CDR3 DNA is TGTGCTAGTGGTTTCGCGTCAGGGGCGTCCTACGAGCAGTACTTC.

In this sample, this clone turned up a few times. The chain carries TRBV27 and TRBJ1-1; 8 nucleotides line up with TRBD1. Germline CDR1 MNHEY, CDR2 SMNVEV (reference sequence). Trimming cost V 8 bases and J 8 bases; bases outside gene matches: 4. The CDR3 runs to 11 residues. The CDR3 region has the DNA TGTGCCAGCGGGAGGACAGGGGAAGCTTTCTTT. Its protein is CASGRTGEAFF.

The rearrangement joins TRBV30 to TRBJ2-5; tentative D call: TRBD2 (6 bases). Trimming stripped 1 base from V and 4 bases from J, with 10 bases between. CDR3 length: 13 amino acids. Looked up from germline, CDR1 is GTSNPN and CDR2 is SVGIG (reference sequence). CDR3 residues: CAWSGGLSETQYF. CDR3 nucleotide sequence: TGTGCCTGGAGTGGGGGACTCTCAGAGACCCAGTACTTC.

The CDR3 DNA follows: TGTGCCAGCAGCTCTGGACAGGGGTTAGGCGGGGAGCTGTTTTTT. Its translation is CASSSGQGLGGELFF. The gene calls are TRBV7-9 and TRBJ2-2; 9 bases fit TRBD1. This CDR3 contains 15 residues. Germline-derived CDR1 and CDR2 are SEHNR and FQNEAQ (reference sequence). Trimming at V came to 4 bases and at J to 7 bases, leaving 7 bases not matched to a gene.